This is a list of T cell receptor beta chains from one sample in a study of vaccination and CD4 T cells after COVID-19. The antigens for these receptors are not known. MiXCR, run by TCRdb on the PCR reads, gives a single entry per CDR3 protein. The sample holds 6,500 to 8,000 distinct CDR3 sequences; 50% to 65% are singletons and the top ten take about 25%. Sequencing was done on a sample of CD4+ T cells from blood, cultured in vitro. Source of these receptors: a human donor in good health. CDR3s include the opening cysteine and the closing phenylalanine or tryptophan. D genes are given only for firm matches. The size entry is marked missing in some rows and otherwise reads once, few, many or a size class.

V gene	CDR3 length	J gene	D gene	clone size	CDR3 protein	CDR3 DNA
TRBV28	16	TRBJ1-1	-	-	CASSPPRTRMNTEAFF	TGTGCCAGCAGTCCCCCCAGGACACGAATGAACACTGAAGCTTTCTTT
TRBV2	14	TRBJ2-7	TRBD2	-	CASRIGLGIYEQYF	TGTGCCAGTCGGATAGGACTAGGGATATACGAGCAGTACTTC
TRBV6-5	17	TRBJ2-3	-	-	CASSYSPGLLTTDTQYF	TGTGCCAGCAGTTACTCGCCGGGACTGCTAACCACAGATACGCAGTATTTT
TRBV20-1	15	TRBJ2-1	TRBD2	medium-sized	CSASMGLAGSNEQFF	TGCAGTGCTAGTATGGGACTAGCGGGTTCCAATGAGCAGTTCTTC
TRBV6-1	16	TRBJ2-1	-	-	CASSPAPGRSYNEQFF	TGTGCCAGCAGTCCCGCTCCGGGCCGATCCTACAATGAGCAGTTCTTC
TRBV5-3	15	TRBJ2-2	-	few	CARSGQGGDTGELFF	TGTGCCAGAAGCGGTCAGGGGGGGGACACCGGGGAGCTGTTTTTT
TRBV6-1	14	TRBJ1-2	-	-	CASSEGSGVYGYTF	TGTGCCAGCAGTGAAGGTTCAGGGGTATATGGCTACACCTTC
TRBV30	13	TRBJ1-1	-	-	CAWSDRGNTEAFF	TGTGCCTGGAGTGATCGGGGGAACACTGAAGCTTTCTTT
TRBV5-1	15	TRBJ2-3	TRBD2	-	CASSVTSGRTDTQYF	TGCGCCAGCAGCGTTACTAGCGGGAGGACAGATACGCAGTATTTT
TRBV6-2/TRBV6-3	13	TRBJ1-2	-	-	CASSLTENYGYTF	TGTGCCAGCAGTCTTACTGAGAACTATGGCTACACCTTC
TRBV12-3/TRBV12-4	15	TRBJ2-5	TRBD2	-	CASSRSSGSSETQYF	TGTGCCAGCAGTAGGAGCAGCGGGAGTTCAGAGACCCAGTACTTC
TRBV30	14	TRBJ1-2	-	-	CAWSVHRGNYGYTF	TGTGCCTGGAGTGTTCACAGAGGCAACTATGGCTACACCTTC
TRBV12-3/TRBV12-4	14	TRBJ2-5	-	-	CASSLVGTQETQYF	TGTGCCAGCAGTTTGGTAGGGACCCAAGAGACCCAGTACTTC
TRBV6-1	15	TRBJ1-1	-	-	CASSVAGAGYTEAFF	TGTGCCAGCAGTGTGGCAGGGGCTGGGTACACTGAAGCTTTCTTT
TRBV20-1	15	TRBJ2-7	-	-	CSARPCRGQGDEQYF	TGCAGTGCCAGGCCCTGCAGAGGGCAGGGAGACGAGCAGTACTTC
TRBV28	16	TRBJ1-2	TRBD1	-	CASSSNDRGSNYGYTF	TGTGCCAGCAGTTCAAACGACAGGGGTTCTAACTATGGCTACACCTTC
TRBV19	16	TRBJ2-7	-	-	CASSIGGGGGYYEQYF	TGTGCCAGTAGTATCGGCGGGGGAGGGGGCTACTACGAGCAGTACTTC
TRBV27	15	TRBJ2-2	-	-	CASSFLDGYTGELFF	TGTGCCAGCAGTTTCCTGGACGGTTACACCGGGGAGCTGTTTTTT
TRBV7-6	19	TRBJ2-7	TRBD1	-	CASSLGGTGKSANSYEQYF	TGTGCCAGCAGCTTAGGGGGGACAGGGAAAAGCGCCAATTCCTACGAGCAGTACTTC
TRBV5-1	14	TRBJ1-1	-	-	CASSPLLSTVEAFF	TGCGCCAGCAGCCCTCTGCTTTCGACAGTTGAAGCTTTCTTT
TRBV19	17	TRBJ2-1	TRBD1	-	CASSIGSGTGPDNEQFF	TGTGCCAGTAGTATAGGGTCCGGGACAGGGCCCGACAATGAGCAGTTCTTC
TRBV5-1	15	TRBJ2-7	TRBD1	-	CASSLVSGGSYEQYF	TGCGCCAGCAGCTTGGTGTCAGGGGGCTCCTACGAGCAGTACTTC
TRBV10-1	11	TRBJ2-3	-	-	CASSGASLQYF	TGCGCCAGCAGTGGAGCTAGCCTGCAGTATTTT
TRBV19	13	TRBJ1-5	-	-	CASSRQAGRPQHF	TGTGCCAGTAGTAGACAGGCCGGTCGGCCCCAGCATTTT